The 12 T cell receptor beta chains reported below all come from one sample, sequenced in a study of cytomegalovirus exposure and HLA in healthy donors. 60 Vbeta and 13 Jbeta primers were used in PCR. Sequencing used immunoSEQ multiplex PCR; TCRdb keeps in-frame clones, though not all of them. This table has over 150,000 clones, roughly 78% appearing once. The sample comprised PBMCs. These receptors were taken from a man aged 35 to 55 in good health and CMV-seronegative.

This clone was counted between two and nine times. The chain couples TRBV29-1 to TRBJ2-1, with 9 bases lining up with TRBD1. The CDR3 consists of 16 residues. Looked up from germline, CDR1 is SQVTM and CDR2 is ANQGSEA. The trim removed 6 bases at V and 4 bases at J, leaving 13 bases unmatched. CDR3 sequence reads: CSVRRAGTGFYNEQFF. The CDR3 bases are TGCAGCGTCCGCAGAGCCGGGACAGGGTTTTACAATGAGCAGTTCTTC.

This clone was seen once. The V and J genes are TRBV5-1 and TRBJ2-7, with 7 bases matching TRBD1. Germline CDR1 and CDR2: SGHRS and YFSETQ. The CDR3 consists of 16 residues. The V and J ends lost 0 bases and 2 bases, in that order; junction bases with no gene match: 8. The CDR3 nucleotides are TGCGCCAGCAGCTTGGGCCAGACAGGGATTCCCTACGAGCAGTACTTC. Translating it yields CASSLGQTGIPYEQYF.

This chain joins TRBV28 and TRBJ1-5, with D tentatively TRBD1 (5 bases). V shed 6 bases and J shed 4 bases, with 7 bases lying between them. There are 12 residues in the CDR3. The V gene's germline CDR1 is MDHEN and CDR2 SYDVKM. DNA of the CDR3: TGTGCCAGCAGCGGGGGGAATCAGCCCCAGCATTTT. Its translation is CASSGGNQPQHF.

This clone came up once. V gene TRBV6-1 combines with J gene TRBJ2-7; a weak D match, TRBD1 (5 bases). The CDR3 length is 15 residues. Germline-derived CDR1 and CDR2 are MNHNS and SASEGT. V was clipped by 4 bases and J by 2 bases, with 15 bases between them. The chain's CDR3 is CASSGGPRDTYEQYF. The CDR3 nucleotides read TGTGCCAGCAGTGGAGGTCCCAGGGATACCTACGAGCAGTACTTC.

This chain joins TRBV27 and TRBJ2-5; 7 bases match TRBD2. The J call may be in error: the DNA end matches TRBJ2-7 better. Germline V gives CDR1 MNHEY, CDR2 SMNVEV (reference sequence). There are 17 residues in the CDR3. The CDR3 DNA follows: TGTGCCAGCAGTCGGACTAGTTCCAAAACCACCACCTACGAGCAGTACTTC. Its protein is CASSRTSSKTTTYEQYF.

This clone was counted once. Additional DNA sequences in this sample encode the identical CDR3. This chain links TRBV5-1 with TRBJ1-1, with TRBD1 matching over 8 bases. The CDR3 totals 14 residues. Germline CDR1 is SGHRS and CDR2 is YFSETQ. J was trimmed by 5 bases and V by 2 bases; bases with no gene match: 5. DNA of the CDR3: TGCGCCAGCAGCTTAGGACAGGGCAGAACTGAAGCTTTCTTT. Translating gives CASSLGQGRTEAFF.

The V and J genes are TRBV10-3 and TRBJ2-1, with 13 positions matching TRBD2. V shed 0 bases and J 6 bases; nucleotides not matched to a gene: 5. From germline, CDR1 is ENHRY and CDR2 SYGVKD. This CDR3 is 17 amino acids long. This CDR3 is CAISESGTSGTGNEQFF. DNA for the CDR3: TGTGCCATCAGTGAGTCTGGGACTAGCGGGACCGGCAATGAGCAGTTCTTC.

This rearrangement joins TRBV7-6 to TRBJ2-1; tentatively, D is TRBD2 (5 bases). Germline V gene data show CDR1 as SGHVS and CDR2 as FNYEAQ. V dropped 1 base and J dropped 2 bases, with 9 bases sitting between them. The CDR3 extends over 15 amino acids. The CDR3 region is CASSLVLDPYNEQFF. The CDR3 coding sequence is TGTGCCAGCAGCTTAGTACTAGATCCCTACAATGAGCAGTTCTTC.

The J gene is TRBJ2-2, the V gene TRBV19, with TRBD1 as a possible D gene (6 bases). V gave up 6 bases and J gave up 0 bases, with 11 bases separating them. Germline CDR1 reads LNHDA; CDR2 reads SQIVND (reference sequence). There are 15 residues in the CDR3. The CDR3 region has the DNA TGTGCCAGTAGATGGACAGCTACGAACACCGGGGAGCTGTTTTTT. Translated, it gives CASRWTATNTGELFF.

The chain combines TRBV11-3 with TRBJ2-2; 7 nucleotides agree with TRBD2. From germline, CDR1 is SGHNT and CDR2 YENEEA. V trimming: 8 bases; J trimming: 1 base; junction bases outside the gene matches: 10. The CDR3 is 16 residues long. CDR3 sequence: CASRWGGSRNTGELFF. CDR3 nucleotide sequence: TGTGCCAGCCGTTGGGGGGGTAGCAGGAACACCGGGGAGCTGTTTTTT.

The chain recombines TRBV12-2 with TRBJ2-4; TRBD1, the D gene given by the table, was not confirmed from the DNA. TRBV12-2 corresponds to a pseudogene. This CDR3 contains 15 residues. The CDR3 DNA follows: TGTGCAAGTCGCTTAAGGATGGGCCCCCAGGGCATTCAGTACTTC. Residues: CASRLRMGPQGIQYF.

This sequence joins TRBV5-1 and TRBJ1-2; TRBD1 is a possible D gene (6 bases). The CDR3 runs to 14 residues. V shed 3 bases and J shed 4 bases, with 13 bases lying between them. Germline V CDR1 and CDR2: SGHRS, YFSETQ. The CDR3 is CASSSGGARYGYTF. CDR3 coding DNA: TGCGCCAGCAGCTCTGGGGGCGCGCGCTATGGCTACACCTTC.